This T cell receptor beta chain was retrieved from a study of CD8 T cells in Susac syndrome. Reverse transcription of roughly 0.45 to 1 ug RNA was performed with random hexamers. MiXCR was run by TCRdb on the immunoSEQ multiplex PCR reads, yielding one entry per CDR3 protein. The sample contains some 120,000 distinct CDR3 sequences, around 95% of which appear only once. This CDR3 comprises 13 residues. Germline loops: CDR1 DFQATT, CDR2 SNEGSKA (reference sequence). Trimming took 0 bases from V and 3 from J, leaving 8 bases between them. The sequence was obtained from a human donor with Susac syndrome. The sequencing input was CD8+ T cells from PBMCs. The V call is TRBV20-1, the J call TRBJ1-2; D unclear. The CDR3 is CSARDHGDYGYTF. In DNA, the CDR3 is TGCAGTGCTAGAGATCATGGCGACTATGGCTACACCTTC.